This T cell receptor (beta chain) stems from a study of T-cell reconstitution after alpha-beta-depleted transplantation in children listed by TCRdb under 2016. Notes on the research overall: Using TCR repertoire profiling, the study followed T-cell immune reconstitution in a quantitative way in children after TCRalphabeta/CD19-depleted allogeneic hematopoietic cell transplantation. Overall study outcomes, separate from this receptor: Over subsequent months, a decline in hyperexpanded clone frequencies was noted, and after one year, T-cell counts and TCRbeta diversity were mostly ascribed to newly produced T cells. In some patients, the high TCRbeta diversity seen at day 60 was put down to recipient T cells and intrathymic progenitors that had survived conditioning. The apparently early recovery of alphabetaT-cell counts about two months after transplant reportedly depended on only several hundred rapidly expanded clones that came from non-depleted graft cells.

Worth noting for this clonotype: Its antigen has not been determined. Base qualities were left out, and no much larger clone turns up one base away.

Reading the label with the study, this specimen's treatment or condition is: allogeneic hematopoietic cell transplantation with graft depleted of TCRalphabeta T cells and CD19 B cells. The children who served as transplant recipients had been given grafts of TCRalphabeta/CD19-depleted allogeneic hematopoietic cells. Receptor amplification or capture employed PCR. Sequencer: Illumina HiSeq 2500. TCR library preparation used molecular barcoding, with unique molecular identifiers applied to normalize quantification of the TCRbeta repertoire. TCRdb trimmed public reads at Q25 via fastp, called clones via MiXCR and kept in-frame beta chains. Entries that share a CDR3 protein sequence are merged under the most common genes and DNA. The sample table contains around 370,000 distinct CDR3 sequences; only one count was recorded for 16% of them. About 41% of the sample rests with the top ten. The receptor was isolated from a male patient between 2 and 15 years old who had a stem cell transplant for acute lymphoblastic leukemia, so the T cells may come from the graft donor. Material: PBMCs, mostly from graft donor cells, obtained 360 days after TCRalphabeta/CD19-depleted stem cell transplant.

At the DNA level, the sequence is TGTGCCAGCAGTTGGCCGGGAGAAAACGAGCAGTACTTC. Translated, this gives CASSWPGENEQYF. The rearrangement combines TRBV6-5 with TRBJ2-7, and TRBD2 may be the D gene, going by 6 matching bases. The CDR3, from cysteine to phenylalanine, totals 13 residues. The read is trimmed to its CDR3 DNA, 39 bases read in frame from base 1. Relative to germline, V is 4 bases shorter and J is 5 bases shorter, with 12 bases between their ends. CDR1 and CDR2 were assigned from the germline V gene as MNHEY and SVGAGI.